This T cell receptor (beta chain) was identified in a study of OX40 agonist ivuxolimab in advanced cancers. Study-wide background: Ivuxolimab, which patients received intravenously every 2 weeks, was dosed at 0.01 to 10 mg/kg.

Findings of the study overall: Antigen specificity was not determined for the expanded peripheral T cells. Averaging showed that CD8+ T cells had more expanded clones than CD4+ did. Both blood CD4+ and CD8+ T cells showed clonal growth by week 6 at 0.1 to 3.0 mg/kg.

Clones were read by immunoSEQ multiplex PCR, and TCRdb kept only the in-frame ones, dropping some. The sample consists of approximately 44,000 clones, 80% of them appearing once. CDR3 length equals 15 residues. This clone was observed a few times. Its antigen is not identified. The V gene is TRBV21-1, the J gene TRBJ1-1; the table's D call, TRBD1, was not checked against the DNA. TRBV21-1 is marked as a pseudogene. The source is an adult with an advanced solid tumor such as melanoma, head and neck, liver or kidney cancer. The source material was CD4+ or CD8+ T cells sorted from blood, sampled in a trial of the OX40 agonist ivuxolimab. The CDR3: CASSFADRRYTEAFF. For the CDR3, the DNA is TGTGCCAGCAGCTTTGCGGACAGGAGATACACTGAAGCTTTCTTT.